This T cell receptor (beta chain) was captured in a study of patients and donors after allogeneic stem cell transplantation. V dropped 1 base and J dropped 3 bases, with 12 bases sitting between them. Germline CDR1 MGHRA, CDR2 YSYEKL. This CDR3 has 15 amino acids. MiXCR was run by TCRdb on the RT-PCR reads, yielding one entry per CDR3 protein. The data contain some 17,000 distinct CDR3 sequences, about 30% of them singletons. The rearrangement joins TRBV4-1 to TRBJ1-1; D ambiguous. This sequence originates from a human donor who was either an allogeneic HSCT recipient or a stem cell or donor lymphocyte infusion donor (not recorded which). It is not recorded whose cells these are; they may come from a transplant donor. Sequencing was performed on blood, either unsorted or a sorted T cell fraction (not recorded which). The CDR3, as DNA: TGCGCCAGCAGCCAAGCGTGGTCGGCAGACACTGAAGCTTTCTTT. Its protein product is CASSQAWSADTEAFF.